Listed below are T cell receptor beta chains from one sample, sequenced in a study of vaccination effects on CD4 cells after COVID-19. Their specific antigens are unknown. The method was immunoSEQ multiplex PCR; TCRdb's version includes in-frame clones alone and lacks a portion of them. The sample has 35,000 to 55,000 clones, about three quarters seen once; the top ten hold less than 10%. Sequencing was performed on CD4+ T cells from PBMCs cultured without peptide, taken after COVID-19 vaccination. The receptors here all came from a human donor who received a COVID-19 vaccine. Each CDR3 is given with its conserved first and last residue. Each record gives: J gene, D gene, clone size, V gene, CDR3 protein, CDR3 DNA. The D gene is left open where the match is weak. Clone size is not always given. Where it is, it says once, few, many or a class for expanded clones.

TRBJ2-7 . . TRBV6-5 CASRPTTYEQYF TGTGCCAGCAGGCCCACCACCTACGAGCAGTACTTC
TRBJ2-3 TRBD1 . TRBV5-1 CASSLGVGQTTDTQYF TGCGCCAGCAGCTTGGGGGTGGGACAGACCACAGATACGCAGTATTTT
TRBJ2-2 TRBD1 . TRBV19 CASSIFSVDRGYTGELFF TGTGCCAGTAGTATATTTTCTGTTGACAGGGGATACACCGGGGAGCTGTTTTTT
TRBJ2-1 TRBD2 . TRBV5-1 CASSLGLAGGPSSYNEQFF TGCGCCAGCAGCTTGGGGCTAGCGGGAGGCCCTAGCTCCTACAATGAGCAGTTCTTC
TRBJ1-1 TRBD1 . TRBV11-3 CASSPGQGGTEAFF TGTGCCAGCAGCCCGGGACAGGGCGGCACTGAAGCTTTCTTT
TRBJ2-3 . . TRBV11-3 CASSLGSSTDTQYF TGTGCCAGCAGCTTAGGGTCTAGCACAGATACGCAGTATTTT
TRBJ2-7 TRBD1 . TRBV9 CASSGGQGDIYEQYF TGTGCCAGCAGCGGGGGACAGGGGGATATCTACGAGCAGTACTTC
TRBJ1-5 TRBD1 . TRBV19 CASSFMQGAESRQPQHF TGTGCCAGTAGTTTTATGCAGGGGGCAGAGAGTCGGCAGCCCCAGCATTTT
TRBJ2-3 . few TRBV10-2 CASGYTDTQYF TGCGCCAGCGGTTACACAGATACGCAGTATTTT
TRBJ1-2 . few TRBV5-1 CASSPDSYGYTF TGCGCCAGCAGCCCGGACAGCTATGGCTACACCTTC
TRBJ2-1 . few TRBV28 CATFRSDGYNEQFF TGTGCCACTTTTCGCTCAGACGGTTACAATGAGCAGTTCTTC
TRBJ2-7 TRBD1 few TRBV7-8 CAGGDRDRNEQYF TGTGCCGGTGGGGACAGGGATCGCAACGAGCAGTACTTC
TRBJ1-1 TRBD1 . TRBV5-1 CASSTGTGNPEAFF TGCGCCAGCAGCACCGGGACAGGGAACCCTGAAGCTTTCTTT
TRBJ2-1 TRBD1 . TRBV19 CASSIVQGVIYNEQFF TGTGCCAGTAGTATAGTACAGGGGGTGATCTACAATGAGCAGTTCTTC
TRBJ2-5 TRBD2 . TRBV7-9 CASSPAGTSLSETQYF TGTGCCAGCAGCCCAGCCGGGACTAGTTTGTCAGAGACCCAGTACTTC
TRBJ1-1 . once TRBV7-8 CASSSWQGGTEAFF TGTGCCAGCAGCAGTTGGCAGGGCGGTACTGAAGCTTTCTTT
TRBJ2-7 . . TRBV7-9 CASSPTERGAYEQYF TGTGCCAGCAGCCCGACAGAGAGGGGGGCCTACGAGCAGTACTTC
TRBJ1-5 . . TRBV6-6 CASSYHGSNQPQHF TGTGCCAGCAGTTACCACGGCAGCAATCAGCCCCAGCATTTT
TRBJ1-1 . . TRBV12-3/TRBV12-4 CAKSMRRNTEAFF TGTGCCAAAAGCATGAGGCGGAACACTGAAGCTTTCTTT
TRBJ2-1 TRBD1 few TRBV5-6 CASSLYRDRGRSYNEQFF TGTGCCAGCAGCTTGTACCGGGACAGGGGTCGATCCTACAATGAGCAGTTCTTC
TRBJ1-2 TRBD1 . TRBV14 CASSQVLQGGNYGYTF TGTGCCAGCAGCCAAGTTCTTCAGGGGGGGAACTATGGCTACACCTTC
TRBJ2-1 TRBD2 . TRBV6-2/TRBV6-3 CASSPWGSGDSYNEQFF TGTGCCAGCAGCCCTTGGGGAAGCGGGGATTCCTACAATGAGCAGTTCTTC
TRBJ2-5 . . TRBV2 CATLRDTQETQYF TGTGCCACCCTCCGGGACACTCAAGAGACCCAGTACTTC
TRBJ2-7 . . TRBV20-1 CSASPGFQAYEQYF TGCAGTGCTAGTCCGGGCTTCCAGGCCTACGAGCAGTACTTC
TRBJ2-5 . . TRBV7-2 CASSLSNRETQYF TGTGCCAGCAGCTTAAGTAATAGGGAGACCCAGTACTTC
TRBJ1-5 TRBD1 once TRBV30 CAWSGQGVQPQHF TGTGCCTGGAGTGGACAGGGCGTTCAGCCCCAGCATTTT
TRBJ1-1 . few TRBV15 CATSKVRGLRRQTEAFF TGTGCCACCAGCAAGGTCCGGGGGCTAAGACGGCAGACTGAAGCTTTCTTT
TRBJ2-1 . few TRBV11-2 CASSLDQGTPRKFF TGTGCCAGCAGCTTAGATCAAGGAACCCCGAGGAAGTTCTTC
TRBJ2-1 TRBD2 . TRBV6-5 CASSRSPGTSGEQFF TGTGCCAGCAGTCGGTCCCCCGGGACTAGCGGGGAGCAGTTCTTC
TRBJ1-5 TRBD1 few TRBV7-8 CASSLIDRGNNQPQHF TGTGCCAGCAGCTTAATCGACAGGGGAAACAATCAGCCCCAGCATTTT
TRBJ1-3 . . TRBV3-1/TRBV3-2 CASSQSLPGTGNTIYF TGTGCCAGCAGCCAGAGTCTCCCGGGCACTGGAAACACCATATATTTT
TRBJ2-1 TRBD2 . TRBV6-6 CASRVSGNNEQFF TGTGCCAGCCGGGTTAGCGGGAACAATGAGCAGTTCTTC
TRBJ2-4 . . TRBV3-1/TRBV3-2 CASSQAIGGRIKNIQYF TGTGCCAGCAGCCAAGCTATCGGGGGGCGAATCAAAAACATTCAGTACTTC
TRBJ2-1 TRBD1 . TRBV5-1 CASSLRTGVYYNEQFF TGCGCCAGCAGCTTGAGGACAGGCGTATACTACAATGAGCAGTTCTTC
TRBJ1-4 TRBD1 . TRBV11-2 CASSTHSGQGPRKLFF TGTGCCAGCAGCACACATAGTGGACAGGGGCCGAGAAAACTGTTTTTT
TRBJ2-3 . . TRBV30 CAWSVLIGDTQYF TGTGCCTGGAGTGTACTTATCGGAGATACGCAGTATTTT
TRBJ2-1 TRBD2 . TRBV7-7 CASSSGASGPRDEQFF TGTGCCAGCAGCTCGGGAGCTAGCGGGCCTAGGGATGAGCAGTTCTTC
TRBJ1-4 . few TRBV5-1 CASSLGTDEKLFF TGCGCCAGCAGCTTGGGGACGGATGAAAAACTGTTTTTT
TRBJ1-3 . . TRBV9 CASSVGAGSGNTIYF TGTGCCAGCAGCGTAGGGGCAGGCTCTGGAAACACCATATATTTT
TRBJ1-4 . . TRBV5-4 CASSLDGPGGNEKLFF TGTGCCAGCAGCTTGGACGGGCCGGGGGGAAATGAAAAACTGTTTTTT
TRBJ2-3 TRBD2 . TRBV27 CASPPAGGPLSSTDTQYF TGTGCCAGCCCTCCTGCGGGGGGACCATTGTCTAGCACAGATACGCAGTATTTT
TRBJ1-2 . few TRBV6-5 CASSLDGNYGYTF TGTGCCAGCAGCTTGGACGGAAACTATGGCTACACCTTC
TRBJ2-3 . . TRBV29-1 CSVDENTDTQYF TGCAGCGTTGATGAGAACACAGATACGCAGTATTTT
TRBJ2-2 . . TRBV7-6 CASSPNRAWNTGELFF TGTGCCAGCAGCCCAAACAGGGCCTGGAACACCGGGGAGCTGTTTTTT
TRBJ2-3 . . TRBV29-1 CSGRVEADTQYF TGCAGCGGACGAGTTGAGGCAGATACGCAGTATTTT
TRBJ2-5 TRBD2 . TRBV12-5 CASGPGLGLETQYF TGTGCTAGTGGCCCCGGACTAGGCCTCGAGACCCAGTACTTC
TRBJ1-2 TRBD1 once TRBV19 CASSPQTGPSYGYTF TGTGCCAGTAGTCCTCAGACAGGGCCATCCTATGGCTACACCTTC
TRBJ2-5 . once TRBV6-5 CASSYQGGWETQYF TGTGCCAGCAGTTACCAAGGGGGTTGGGAGACCCAGTACTTC
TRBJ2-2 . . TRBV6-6 CASSYGGNAGELFF TGTGCCAGCAGTTACGGGGGTAACGCCGGGGAGCTGTTTTTT